This T cell receptor beta chain stems from a study of blood T cell repertoires in COVID-19. At the level of the study: Collection of acute and convalescent COVID-19 samples took place in the United States, Italy and Spain. From T cells, B-cell-depleted T cells, or PBMCs came the material, which was cDNA or gDNA.

Trimming took 5 bases from V and 2 from J, leaving 15 bases between them. The CDR3 is made up of 15 amino acids. Germline lookup yields CDR1 SGHVS and CDR2 FNYEAQ. Under the authors' procedure: By means of reference gene primer amplification, nucleated cell counts were estimated. The data were produced by immunoSEQ multiplex PCR, yet TCRdb's version contains in-frame clones alone and is incomplete. V and J calls and clone size are given by that table; D and trimming were obtained from the DNA. The table lists 100,000 or so clones, roughly 81% of them singletons. The genes are TRBV7-6 and TRBJ2-5, with D perhaps matching TRBD2 (5 bases). The sample comprised peripheral blood. This clonotype originated in a human donor in a cohort sampled during active COVID-19. CDR3 protein: CASSPSGRRQETQYF. The CDR3 DNA follows: TGTGCCAGCAGCCCCTCGGGAAGGAGGCAAGAGACCCAGTACTTC. Filled out from reference TRBV7-6 and TRBJ2-5, the complete variable domain reads GAGVSQSPRYKVTKRGQDVALRCDPISGHVSLYWYRQALGQGPEFLTYFNYEAQQDKSGLPNDRFSAERPEGSISTLTIQRTEQRDSAMYRCASSPSGRRQETQYFGPGTRLLVL.